This TCR beta chain was sequenced during a study of T cell repertoires in cytomegalovirus infection. On the study more broadly: Matching HLA type and CMV infection were both indicated by public TCR beta signatures.

Regarding this clonotype: Antigen: not known.

TCRdb re-called the reads through MiXCR, storing one row per CDR3 protein. The table shows approximately 730,000 distinct CDR3 sequences, with around 29% occurring only once. Looked up from germline, CDR1 is SEHNR and CDR2 is FQNEAQ (reference sequence). This CDR3 has 19 residues. V lost 6 bases and J 6 bases, leaving 30 bases between the germline ends. The source was cultured CD8+ T cells from PBMCs, collected from culture after CMV antigen stimulation. The chain is built from TRBV7-9 and TRBJ1-5, with D possibly matching TRBD1 (5 bases). This receptor was obtained from a human donor in good health (CMV status not recorded). Some clones in this sample may be carry-over from other donors' samples. The CDR3 bases are TGTGCCAGCAGTTCTACCGAGGCAGGGCCCAATAAAGGCGGTCAGCCCCAGCATTTT. Translated: CASSSTEAGPNKGGQPQHF.